A selection of T cell receptor beta chains follows, all from one sample in a study of blood T cell repertoires in COVID-19. Clones were read by immunoSEQ multiplex PCR, and TCRdb kept only the in-frame ones, dropping some. Among about 150,000 clones listed, roughly 80% were seen once. The sequenced material came from peripheral blood. These receptors all come from a man aged 60 to 69 with acute or convalescent COVID-19. CDR3s include the opening cysteine and the closing phenylalanine or tryptophan. D genes are given only for firm matches. Only some rows state a clone size, as once, few, many or a class for expanded clones.

d_call: TRBD2
v_call: TRBV19
clone_size: .
j_call: TRBJ2-7
cdr3_nt: TGTGCCAGTAGTACTACTAGCGGAGGAGCCTACGAGCAGTACTTC
cdr3_aa: CASSTTSGGAYEQYF

d_call: .
v_call: TRBV30
clone_size: once
j_call: TRBJ1-6
cdr3_nt: TGTGCCTGGAGTGTACAAGGCCTCGGGTTCTCCTATAATTCACCCCTCCACTTT
cdr3_aa: CAWSVQGLGFSYNSPLHF

d_call: .
v_call: TRBV3-1/TRBV3-2
clone_size: .
j_call: TRBJ1-2
cdr3_nt: TGTGCCAGCAGCCAAAGGGGTATTCCACCGGGACACCAAAACTATGGCTACACCTTC
cdr3_aa: CASSQRGIPPGHQNYGYTF

d_call: .
v_call: TRBV5-5
clone_size: .
j_call: TRBJ2-7
cdr3_nt: TGTGCCAGCAGCCCCGGTGGGCAGGTGTACGAGCAGTACTTC
cdr3_aa: CASSPGGQVYEQYF

d_call: .
v_call: TRBV2
clone_size: .
j_call: TRBJ1-2
cdr3_nt: TGTGCCAGCGGCCAAGGGGCTAACTATGGCTACACCTTC
cdr3_aa: CASGQGANYGYTF

d_call: TRBD1
v_call: TRBV9
clone_size: few
j_call: TRBJ1-3
cdr3_nt: TGTGCCAGCAGCGTAGACAGGGGCTCTGGAAACACCATATATTTT
cdr3_aa: CASSVDRGSGNTIYF

d_call: .
v_call: TRBV5-1
clone_size: once
j_call: TRBJ2-2
cdr3_nt: TGCGCCAGCGGGGCGGGGGCCCCGAACACCGGGGAGCTGTTTTTT
cdr3_aa: CASGAGAPNTGELFF

d_call: TRBD2
v_call: TRBV7-3
clone_size: once
j_call: TRBJ2-7
cdr3_nt: TGTGCCAGCAGCTTAAACGTAGCGGGAGGGCCCCCCTACGAGCAGTACTTC
cdr3_aa: CASSLNVAGGPPYEQYF

d_call: TRBD2
v_call: TRBV6-6
clone_size: .
j_call: TRBJ2-1
cdr3_nt: TGTGCCAGCAGTTACTATGCGGGAGACGCCTACAATGAGCAGTTCTTC
cdr3_aa: CASSYYAGDAYNEQFF

d_call: .
v_call: TRBV7-2
clone_size: .
j_call: TRBJ2-2
cdr3_nt: TGTGCCAGCAGCTTGAGGCAGTTCACCGGGGAGCTGTTTTTT
cdr3_aa: CASSLRQFTGELFF

d_call: TRBD1
v_call: TRBV14
clone_size: few
j_call: TRBJ1-6
cdr3_nt: TGTGCCAGCAGCCAATACCGGGACAGGGGTAATTCACCCCTCCACTTT
cdr3_aa: CASSQYRDRGNSPLHF

d_call: .
v_call: TRBV11-3
clone_size: .
j_call: TRBJ2-7
cdr3_nt: TGTGCCAGCAGCTCCGAGTCGGGGAGGTTCTACGAGCAGTACTTC
cdr3_aa: CASSSESGRFYEQYF

d_call: TRBD2
v_call: TRBV7-6
clone_size: .
j_call: TRBJ2-2
cdr3_nt: TGTGCCAGCAGCTCCGTAGCGGGGGGGCAGGCCGGGGAGCTGTTTTTT
cdr3_aa: CASSSVAGGQAGELFF

d_call: TRBD1
v_call: TRBV7-2
clone_size: .
j_call: TRBJ1-1
cdr3_nt: TGTGCCAGCCGCCGGGGACAGGGTGGAAACACTGAAGCTTTCTTT
cdr3_aa: CASRRGQGGNTEAFF

d_call: .
v_call: TRBV2
clone_size: .
j_call: TRBJ2-6
cdr3_nt: TGTGCCAGCAGTGAACAACGCAGCTCTGGGGCCAACGTCCTGACTTTC
cdr3_aa: CASSEQRSSGANVLTF

d_call: TRBD1
v_call: TRBV7-9
clone_size: .
j_call: TRBJ1-1
cdr3_nt: TGTGCCAGCAGCTTAGCCTCTGGACAGGGAGGGACTGAAGCTTTCTTT
cdr3_aa: CASSLASGQGGTEAFF

d_call: .
v_call: TRBV6-5
clone_size: .
j_call: TRBJ1-2
cdr3_nt: TGTGCCAGCAGTTACTCCGCAGGGGACTATGGCTACACCTTC
cdr3_aa: CASSYSAGDYGYTF

d_call: TRBD2
v_call: TRBV5-6
clone_size: .
j_call: TRBJ2-2
cdr3_nt: TGTGCCAGCAGCTACGGGACTAGTCGCACCGGGGAGCTGTTTTTT
cdr3_aa: CASSYGTSRTGELFF

d_call: .
v_call: TRBV10-3
clone_size: .
j_call: TRBJ2-5
cdr3_nt: TGTGCCATCAGTGAGTCGGCTCTGGCCCAGTACTTC
cdr3_aa: CAISESALAQYF

d_call: .
v_call: TRBV5-5
clone_size: .
j_call: TRBJ1-2
cdr3_nt: TGTGCCAGCAGCTTGGGCAGCGCTAACTATGGCTACACCTTC
cdr3_aa: CASSLGSANYGYTF

d_call: .
v_call: TRBV5-1
clone_size: once
j_call: TRBJ1-5
cdr3_nt: TGCGCCAGCAGCTTGGGGGACTTGGGCAATCAGCCCCAGCATTTT
cdr3_aa: CASSLGDLGNQPQHF

d_call: .
v_call: TRBV14
clone_size: .
j_call: TRBJ1-4
cdr3_nt: TGTGCCAGCAGCGACCTCGAGGGTGAAAAACTGTTTTTT
cdr3_aa: CASSDLEGEKLFF

d_call: .
v_call: TRBV7-2
clone_size: .
j_call: TRBJ2-3
cdr3_nt: TGTGCCAGCAGCTTAGCGGGAGGGGGAGATACGCAGTATTTT
cdr3_aa: CASSLAGGGDTQYF

d_call: TRBD2
v_call: TRBV7-2
clone_size: few
j_call: TRBJ2-3
cdr3_nt: TGTGCCAGCAGCTTCGGACTAGCGGGGGGGCCGGTGGCTACGCAGTATTTT
cdr3_aa: CASSFGLAGGPVATQYF

d_call: TRBD1
v_call: TRBV28
clone_size: .
j_call: TRBJ2-7
cdr3_nt: TGTGCCAGCAGCCGAACCCGACAGGGAACAAGTCCGCAGTACTTC
cdr3_aa: CASSRTRQGTSPQYF

d_call: TRBD1
v_call: TRBV12-3/TRBV12-4
clone_size: .
j_call: TRBJ1-2
cdr3_nt: TGTGCCAGCAGTTCGGACAGGGGGCAGGGCTACACCTTC
cdr3_aa: CASSSDRGQGYTF

d_call: .
v_call: TRBV7-2
clone_size: .
j_call: TRBJ1-2
cdr3_nt: TGTGCCAGCAGAACGGGGTGGGCGGGGGGCTACACCTTC
cdr3_aa: CASRTGWAGGYTF

d_call: TRBD1
v_call: TRBV6-2/TRBV6-3
clone_size: few
j_call: TRBJ1-1
cdr3_nt: TGTGCCAGCAGTCTATTGACAGGGACCGCTGAAGCTTTCTTT
cdr3_aa: CASSLLTGTAEAFF

d_call: TRBD2
v_call: TRBV4-1
clone_size: .
j_call: TRBJ2-1
cdr3_nt: TGCGCCAGCAGCCCTACTAGCGTAGACTACAATGAGCAGTTCTTC
cdr3_aa: CASSPTSVDYNEQFF

d_call: TRBD1
v_call: TRBV15
clone_size: .
j_call: TRBJ2-3
cdr3_nt: TGTGCCACCAGCAGAGCAAGACCGGGACAGGGCACAGATACGCAGTATTTT
cdr3_aa: CATSRARPGQGTDTQYF

d_call: TRBD1
v_call: TRBV6-5
clone_size: few
j_call: TRBJ2-1
cdr3_nt: TGTGCCAGCAGCCCGACAGGGGCCTACAATGAGCAGTTCTTC
cdr3_aa: CASSPTGAYNEQFF

d_call: TRBD1
v_call: TRBV19
clone_size: .
j_call: TRBJ2-4
cdr3_nt: TGTGCCAGTAGCCAACAGGGGGTCAAAAACATTCAGTACTTC
cdr3_aa: CASSQQGVKNIQYF

d_call: .
v_call: TRBV9
clone_size: .
j_call: TRBJ1-3
cdr3_nt: TGTGCCAGCAGCGTAGGAGGAACTGGAAACACCATATATTTT
cdr3_aa: CASSVGGTGNTIYF

d_call: .
v_call: TRBV19
clone_size: .
j_call: TRBJ2-3
cdr3_nt: TGTGCCAGTAAGCCCGGGTATACCACAGATACGCAGTATTTT
cdr3_aa: CASKPGYTTDTQYF

d_call: TRBD2
v_call: TRBV2
clone_size: few
j_call: TRBJ2-7
cdr3_nt: TGTGCCAGCAGTCCTTGGGGGGGGATCTCCTACGAGCAGTACTTC
cdr3_aa: CASSPWGGISYEQYF

d_call: .
v_call: TRBV3-1/TRBV3-2
clone_size: .
j_call: TRBJ2-2
cdr3_nt: TGTGCCAGCAGCCAACCTAGGGGGGAGCTGTTTTTT
cdr3_aa: CASSQPRGELFF

d_call: .
v_call: TRBV30
clone_size: .
j_call: TRBJ1-4
cdr3_nt: TGTGCCTTCGCCGGGAATAATGAAAAACTGTTTTTT
cdr3_aa: CAFAGNNEKLFF

d_call: TRBD1
v_call: TRBV5-1
clone_size: .
j_call: TRBJ2-7
cdr3_nt: TGCGCCAGCAGCTTGGCCCCACAGGGGGCTGCAAGCTCCTACGAGCAGTACTTC
cdr3_aa: CASSLAPQGAASSYEQYF

d_call: TRBD2
v_call: TRBV7-8
clone_size: .
j_call: TRBJ2-5
cdr3_nt: TGTGCCAGCGACCCGGGGGGGCCTATGACAACCCAGTACTTC
cdr3_aa: CASDPGGPMTTQYF

d_call: TRBD1
v_call: TRBV27
clone_size: .
j_call: TRBJ2-7
cdr3_nt: TGTGCCACTAAGTTCATCGGGGGACAGGGCTACGAGCAGTACTTC
cdr3_aa: CATKFIGGQGYEQYF

d_call: .
v_call: TRBV5-1
clone_size: once
j_call: TRBJ2-5
cdr3_nt: TGCGCCAGCAGCTTGGGGCGGTTCCAAGAGACCCAGTACTTC
cdr3_aa: CASSLGRFQETQYF

d_call: .
v_call: TRBV29-1
clone_size: .
j_call: TRBJ1-2
cdr3_nt: TGCAGCGCCATATTTGGAGACTATGGCTACACCTTC
cdr3_aa: CSAIFGDYGYTF

d_call: TRBD1
v_call: TRBV4-2
clone_size: .
j_call: TRBJ1-2
cdr3_nt: TGTGCCAGCAGCCGCGGACAGGGGGGCTATGGCTACACCTTC
cdr3_aa: CASSRGQGGYGYTF

d_call: TRBD2
v_call: TRBV19
clone_size: .
j_call: TRBJ2-1
cdr3_nt: TGTGCCAGTAGTATATACGGGGGGGCGATGAATGAGCAGTTCTTC
cdr3_aa: CASSIYGGAMNEQFF

d_call: .
v_call: TRBV6-5
clone_size: .
j_call: TRBJ1-3
cdr3_nt: TGTGCCAGCAGTCCACTCTGGGGGGACGGAAACACCATATATTTT
cdr3_aa: CASSPLWGDGNTIYF

d_call: .
v_call: TRBV3-1/TRBV3-2
clone_size: once
j_call: TRBJ1-5
cdr3_nt: TGTGCCAGCAGCCAAGATTTGTTGGGAGCCCAGCATTTT
cdr3_aa: CASSQDLLGAQHF

d_call: .
v_call: TRBV19
clone_size: .
j_call: TRBJ2-2
cdr3_nt: TGTGCCAGTAGTAGGGCAGGGGAGACCGGGGAGCTGTTTTTT
cdr3_aa: CASSRAGETGELFF

d_call: .
v_call: TRBV6-1
clone_size: .
j_call: TRBJ1-2
cdr3_nt: TGTGCCAGCAGTGAACGACAGGTGGCGGGCGGCTACACCTTC
cdr3_aa: CASSERQVAGGYTF

d_call: .
v_call: TRBV10-3
clone_size: .
j_call: TRBJ1-1
cdr3_nt: TGTGCCATCAGTGAGTCGGGTGGACTGGGTACTGAAGCTTTCTTT
cdr3_aa: CAISESGGLGTEAFF

d_call: TRBD2
v_call: TRBV5-4
clone_size: .
j_call: TRBJ2-3
cdr3_nt: TGTGCCAGCAGCTTGGTTCTGCTAGCGGGAACAGATACGCAGTATTTT
cdr3_aa: CASSLVLLAGTDTQYF

d_call: TRBD1
v_call: TRBV19
clone_size: .
j_call: TRBJ1-5
cdr3_nt: TGTGCCAGTAGTACAGGGGGAAATCAGCCCCAGCATTTT
cdr3_aa: CASSTGGNQPQHF

d_call: .
v_call: TRBV6-6
clone_size: .
j_call: TRBJ2-6
cdr3_nt: TGTGCCAGCAGTTACATGCCCAGGCCTGGGGCCAACGTCCTGACTTTC
cdr3_aa: CASSYMPRPGANVLTF

d_call: .
v_call: TRBV2
clone_size: .
j_call: TRBJ2-7
cdr3_nt: TGTGCCAGCAGCCAGATCCCGGGAGCCGAGCAGTACTTC
cdr3_aa: CASSQIPGAEQYF